Listed below are T cell receptor beta chains from one sample, sequenced in a study of blood T cell repertoires in COVID-19. The repertoire was sequenced with immunoSEQ multiplex PCR; TCRdb's copy has only in-frame clones and lacks some. Among hundreds of thousands of clones listed, 88% were seen once. The sample taken for sequencing was peripheral blood. These receptors all come from a woman in her thirties with COVID-19, enrolled during active disease. Both conserved end residues are part of each CDR3. Each record gives: clone size, J gene, D gene, V gene, CDR3 protein, CDR3 DNA. A D gene is named only where the DNA matches it firmly. Not every row has a clone size; where given, it reads once, few, many or a size class.

>.|TRBJ1-6|.|TRBV28
CASTPRGLASPLHF
TGTGCCAGCACCCCCCGGGGTTTGGCTTCACCCCTCCACTTT
>.|TRBJ2-7|TRBD2|TRBV9
CASSVGLAGGYEQYF
TGTGCCAGCAGCGTAGGGTTAGCGGGGGGCTACGAGCAGTACTTC
>.|TRBJ2-1|TRBD1|TRBV9
CASSPRDRINNEQFF
TGTGCCAGCAGCCCCCGGGACAGAATCAACAATGAGCAGTTCTTC
>.|TRBJ2-2|TRBD2|TRBV5-1
CASSVIAGAGTGELFF
TGCGCCAGCAGCGTGATAGCGGGAGCAGGAACCGGGGAGCTGTTTTTT
>.|TRBJ1-1|.|TRBV19
CASTPLGGPNEAFF
TGTGCCAGTACCCCATTGGGAGGACCAAATGAAGCTTTCTTT
>.|TRBJ2-5|TRBD2|TRBV7-6
CASGTSGWEGETQYF
TGTGCCAGCGGGACTAGCGGGTGGGAGGGAGAGACCCAGTACTTC
>.|TRBJ1-1|.|TRBV2
CASSEARVNTEAFF
TGTGCCAGCAGTGAAGCCAGGGTGAACACTGAAGCTTTCTTT
>few|TRBJ2-7|TRBD2|TRBV9
CASSVSGGSSYEQYF
TGTGCCAGCAGCGTAAGCGGGGGAAGCTCCTACGAGCAGTACTTC
>.|TRBJ2-1|TRBD2|TRBV6-1
CASSDGTSGRAEQFF
TGTGCCAGCAGTGACGGGACTAGCGGGAGGGCAGAGCAGTTCTTC
>once|TRBJ2-3|TRBD2|TRBV7-2
CASSFSSFSGSTDTQYF
TGTGCCAGCAGTTTTTCGTCTTTTAGCGGGAGCACAGATACGCAGTATTTT
>.|TRBJ1-2|TRBD1|TRBV5-5
CASSLGAGGGYGYTF
TGTGCCAGCAGCTTGGGTGCAGGGGGAGGCTATGGCTACACCTTC
>few|TRBJ2-7|TRBD1|TRBV7-6
CASSPQGQGEQYF
TGTGCCAGCAGCCCGCAGGGACAGGGGGAGCAGTACTTC
>.|TRBJ2-1|TRBD1|TRBV9
CASSARDRVNEQFF
TGTGCCAGCAGCGCCCGGGACAGGGTAAATGAGCAGTTCTTC
>few|TRBJ2-2|TRBD2|TRBV7-8
CASSPRGLQNTGELFF
TGTGCCAGCAGCCCCCGGGGACTACAGAACACCGGGGAGCTGTTTTTT
>few|TRBJ2-2|TRBD2|TRBV27
CASRLAGEGTGELFF
TGTGCCAGCAGGCTAGCGGGAGAGGGGACCGGGGAGCTGTTTTTT
>.|TRBJ2-5|.|TRBV4-2
CASSAEPQETQYF
TGTGCCAGCAGCGCAGAACCCCAAGAGACCCAGTACTTC
>.|TRBJ2-5|.|TRBV6-6
CASSYSDTWYQETQYF
TGTGCCAGCAGTTACTCAGACACATGGTACCAAGAGACCCAGTACTTC
>.|TRBJ1-6|.|TRBV28
CASSLNQGSYNSPLHF
TGTGCCAGCAGTTTAAATCAGGGCTCCTATAATTCACCCCTCCACTTT
>.|TRBJ1-1|.|TRBV2
CAGRRESGTEAFF
TGTGCCGGTCGAAGGGAGTCCGGCACTGAAGCTTTCTTT
>.|TRBJ1-6|TRBD1|TRBV23-1
CASSHHDGQGYNSPLHF
TGCGCCAGCAGTCACCACGACGGACAGGGATATAATTCACCCCTCCACTTT
>.|TRBJ1-4|.|TRBV12-3/TRBV12-4
CASTSDLEKLFF
TGTGCCAGCACCTCGGACTTGGAAAAACTGTTTTTT
>.|TRBJ2-3|.|TRBV7-3
CASSLGGTQYF
TGTGCCAGCAGCTTGGGAGGCACGCAGTATTTT